The 13 T cell receptor beta chains below were found in one sample sequenced in a study of neoadjuvant anti-PD-1 for oral cavity cancer. Sequencing used immunoSEQ multiplex PCR; TCRdb keeps in-frame clones, though not all of them. The data show some 13,000 clones, with about 70% seen just once and about 2.5% held by the top ten. The time point was: after neoadjuvant nivolumab, at surgical resection. Sequenced material: PBMCs, taken after nivolumab (anti-PD-1) treatment. These receptors were taken from a person aged 35-80 years with oral cavity squamous cell carcinoma.

This chain joins TRBV29-1 and TRBJ2-6; no reliable D call. The CDR3 runs 14 residues. The V gene lost 5 bases and the J gene lost 0 bases, with 8 bases spanning the gap. Germline CDR1 SQVTM, CDR2 ANQGSEA. The CDR3 here is CSVSEDSGANVLTF. CDR3 DNA: TGCAGCGTTTCTGAGGACTCTGGGGCCAACGTCCTGACTTTC.

This clone was seen only a few times. This chain connects TRBV5-1 to TRBJ1-4; the D gene is possibly TRBD1 (6 bases). Trimming removed 0 bases at V and 7 bases at J, with 10 bases between. Germline loops: CDR1 SGHRS, CDR2 YFSETQ. CDR3 size: 14 residues. CDR3: CASSLVGAAEKLFF. DNA for the CDR3: TGCGCCAGCAGCTTGGTGGGGGCGGCTGAAAAACTGTTTTTT.

This rearrangement joins TRBV7-6 to TRBJ2-7; D perhaps matches TRBD1 (5 bases). V was cut by 5 bases and J by 3 bases, with 14 bases left in between. CDR3 size: 14 residues. Germline-derived CDR1 and CDR2 are SGHVS and FNYEAQ. The CDR3 DNA is TGTGCCAGCAGCCCAGGGCTTTGGGACTACGAGCAGTACTTC. Its protein is CASSPGLWDYEQYF.

The chain joins TRBV30 to TRBJ1-1; D may be TRBD1 (5 bases). V was trimmed by 2 bases and J by 0 bases, leaving 10 bases between them. The CDR3 has 14 amino acids. Germline V gives CDR1 GTSNPN, CDR2 SVGIG (reference sequence). CDR3 region: CAWSPGTVNTEAFF. For the CDR3, the DNA is TGTGCCTGGAGTCCCGGGACGGTGAACACTGAAGCTTTCTTT. Full variable domain (rest looked up from reference TRBV30 and TRBJ1-1): SQTIHQWPATLVQPVGSPLSLECTVEGTSNPNLYWYRQAAGRGLQLLFYSVGIGQISSEVPQNLSASRPQDRQFILSSKKLLLSDSGFYLCAWSPGTVNTEAFFGQGTRLTVV.

This clone was picked up one time. This chain connects TRBV7-9 to TRBJ2-1; TRBD1 or TRBD2 may be the D gene (5 bases each). Trimming shortened V by 9 bases and J by 5 bases, and 20 bases separated the two germline ends. Germline V gene data show CDR1 as SEHNR and CDR2 as FQNEAQ (reference sequence). The CDR3 consists of 15 residues. CDR3 nucleotides: TGTGCCAGTGAATCTGGCTGGGGGTTAGACAATGAGCAGTTCTTC. Protein product: CASESGWGLDNEQFF.

The chain employs TRBV27 and TRBJ1-2; 12 nucleotides match TRBD1. V trimming: 0 bases; J trimming: 5 bases; junction bases outside the gene matches: 4. The CDR3 is 16 amino acids. The germline gives CDR1 MNHEY, CDR2 SMNVEV (reference sequence). The CDR3 spells CASSLSGQGAQYGYTF. DNA of the CDR3: TGTGCCAGCAGTTTATCGGGACAGGGGGCGCAATATGGCTACACCTTC.

This rearrangement joins TRBV28 to TRBJ1-5; possibly TRBD1 for D (5 bases). Trimming removed 6 bases from V and 3 bases from J, with 15 bases in between. The length of the CDR3 is 15 residues. Germline-derived CDR1 and CDR2 are MDHEN and SYDVKM. CDR3 amino acids: CASRPPTGSNQPQHF. CDR3 nucleotides: TGTGCCAGCAGGCCTCCTACAGGATCCAATCAGCCCCAGCATTTT. The full variable domain, with the rest looked up from reference TRBV28 and TRBJ1-5, is DVKVTQSSRYLVKRTGEKVFLECVQDMDHENMFWYRQDPGLGLRLIYFSYDVKMKEKGDIPEGYSVSREKKERFSLILESASTNQTSMYLCASRPPTGSNQPQHFGDGTRLSIL.

The chain has TRBV11-2 and TRBJ2-7; 11 nucleotides align to TRBD2. The length of the CDR3 is 13 residues. J was trimmed by 6 bases and V by 6 bases; bases with no gene match: 4. Germline lookup yields CDR1 SGHAT and CDR2 FQNNGV. The CDR3 spells CASRGSGRAEQYF. In DNA form, the CDR3 reads TGTGCCAGCAGGGGTAGCGGGAGGGCCGAGCAGTACTTC.

This chain links TRBV18 with TRBJ2-7; tentatively, D is TRBD2 (5 bases). V gave up 3 bases and J gave up 2 bases, with 17 bases separating them. The CDR3 loop spans 16 amino acids. Germline assignment: CDR1 KGHSH and CDR2 LQKENI. The CDR3 loop reads CASSPVEGIWAYEQYF. In DNA form, the CDR3 reads TGTGCCAGCTCACCTGTTGAGGGCATTTGGGCCTACGAGCAGTACTTC. Full variable domain (remainder filled in from reference TRBV18 and TRBJ2-7): NAGVMQNPRHLVRRRGQEARLRCSPMKGHSHVYWYRQLPEEGLKFMVYLQKENIIDESGMPKERFSAEFPKEGPSILRIQQVVRGDSAAYFCASSPVEGIWAYEQYFGPGTRLTVT.

V and J are TRBV25-1 and TRBJ2-2, with 7 positions matching TRBD1. The V and J ends lost 3 bases and 6 bases, in that order; junction bases with no gene match: 7. The CDR3 runs 15 residues. Germline V gene sequence: CDR1 MGHDK, CDR2 SYGVNS. CDR3 DNA: TGTGCCAGCAGTGATGTCGGGACAGTATCCGGGGAGCTGTTTTTT. Its translation: CASSDVGTVSGELFF. The entire variable domain, with the rest obtained from reference TRBV25-1 and TRBJ2-2, is as follows: EADIYQTPRYLVIGTGKKITLECSQTMGHDKMYWYQQDPGMELHLIHYSYGVNSTEKGDLSSESTVSRIRTEHFPLTLESARPSHTSQYLCASSDVGTVSGELFFGEGSRLTVL.

This CDR3 is CASKAMLTGQDTQYF. CDR3 nucleotides: TGTGCCAGCAAGGCAATGCTGACAGGACAAGATACGCAGTATTTT. The gene calls are TRBV25-1 and TRBJ2-3, with a tentative D call TRBD1 (6 bases). There are 15 residues in the CDR3. Germline assignment: CDR1 MGHDK and CDR2 SYGVNS. Deletions cut 7 bases from V and 5 bases from J, with 19 bases between. Supplemented by reference TRBV25-1 and TRBJ2-3, the full variable domain reads EADIYQTPRYLVIGTGKKITLECSQTMGHDKMYWYQQDPGMELHLIHYSYGVNSTEKGDLSSESTVSRIRTEHFPLTLESARPSHTSQYLCASKAMLTGQDTQYFGPGTRLTVL.

This chain uses TRBV16 with TRBJ2-1, with D uncertain. CDR1 and CDR2 (germline): KGHSY, FQNENV. The germline V and J ends were trimmed by 3 bases and 9 bases, with 12 bases remaining between them. This CDR3 contains 13 residues. The CDR3 nucleotides are TGTGCCAGCAGCCAGGGGTTCTTCGGTGAGCAGTTCTTC. Translated: CASSQGFFGEQFF.

The chain employs TRBV27 and TRBJ2-1, with TRBD2 identical over 16 bases. Per the germline V gene, CDR1 is MNHEY and CDR2 is SMNVEV (reference sequence). This CDR3 is 19 amino acids long. Trimming took 6 bases from V and 3 from J; bases not matched to a gene: 11. The CDR3 nucleotides are TGTGCCAGCAGCAAGACCGGGACTAGCGGGAGGGAATACTACAATGAGCAGTTCTTC. It is translated as CASSKTGTSGREYYNEQFF.